One sample yielded the 8 T cell receptor beta chains listed below, sequenced in a study of blood T cell repertoires in COVID-19. Profiled with immunoSEQ multiplex PCR; TCRdb holds only in-frame clones, not every one. The sample lists 250,000 to 350,000 clones, 89% occurring once. The sample consisted of peripheral blood. The receptors were sampled from a woman aged 40 to 50 who had recovered from COVID-19.

The count of this clone is one. The J gene is TRBJ2-3, the V gene TRBV11-2, with 9 bases fitting TRBD2. V was pared by 8 bases and J by 3 bases, with 12 bases of the junction left unmatched. CDR3 size: 16 residues. In germline, CDR1 is SGHAT, CDR2 FQNNGV. The DNA of the CDR3 is TGTGCCAGCGGTCCACAAGCGGGAGGAGGGACAGATACGCAGTATTTT. As protein: CASGPQAGGGTDTQYF.

The V call is TRBV18, the J call TRBJ2-3, with 8 bases identical to TRBD1. Looked up from germline, CDR1 is KGHSH and CDR2 is LQKENI. This CDR3 is 15 amino acids long. V shed 2 bases, J shed 2 bases, and the junction held 3 bases outside the gene matches. CDR3 sequence: CASSPGTGPTDTQYF. The DNA for the CDR3 is TGTGCCAGCTCACCAGGGACAGGCCCCACAGATACGCAGTATTTT.

This clone was detected only once. V gene TRBV9 combines with J gene TRBJ2-2, with TRBD2 matching over 15 bases. Germline V lookup: CDR1 SGDLS, CDR2 YYNGEE. The CDR3 contains 18 residues. The J segment lost 4 bases and the V segment lost 0 bases, leaving 4 bases of the junction unmatched. In DNA, the CDR3 is TGTGCCAGCAGCGTAGCCCCGGGACTAGCGGGAGGCACCGGGGAGCTGTTTTTT. It translates to CASSVAPGLAGGTGELFF.

CDR3 protein: CASSTSSGTGELFF. The CDR3 DNA reads as TGCGCCAGCAGCACCTCATCAGGGACCGGGGAGCTGTTTTTT. This rearrangement joins TRBV5-1 to TRBJ2-2; possibly TRBD1 for D (5 bases). The CDR3 length is 14 residues. V was pared by 4 bases and J by 5 bases, with 12 bases between. The germline CDR1 and CDR2 sequences are SGHRS and YFSETQ.

CDR3 DNA: TGTGCCAGTAGTACGTCGGGAGTTACAGAGCAGTACTTC. Translated: CASSTSGVTEQYF. This chain links TRBV19 with TRBJ2-7; possibly TRBD2 for D (6 bases). CDR1 is LNHDA, CDR2 SQIVND, per germline (reference sequence). V lost 4 bases to trimming and J lost 7 bases, with 14 bases between them. This CDR3 has 13 residues.

The chain uses TRBV29-1 and TRBJ2-7, with 7 bases lining up with TRBD2. Per the germline V gene, CDR1 is SQVTM and CDR2 is ANQGSEA. Germline trimming cut 7 bases from V and 5 bases from J; bases unmatched to any gene: 11. The CDR3 covers 13 residues. CDR3 protein: CSAAGGSGNEQYF. The DNA for the CDR3 is TGCAGCGCCGCTGGCGGGAGCGGAAACGAGCAGTACTTC.

The rearrangement uses TRBV2 and TRBJ2-2; 11 bases are shared with TRBD2. Per germline, CDR1 SNHLY and CDR2 FYNNEI. The CDR3 sequence is 15 residues long. V lost 10 bases to trimming and J lost 4 bases; unmatched junction nucleotides: 8. CDR3 residues: CATQGTSGLTGELFF. CDR3 nucleotides: TGTGCCACCCAAGGGACTAGCGGACTCACCGGGGAGCTGTTTTTT.

The chain couples TRBV12-5 to TRBJ2-7, with 9 bases lining up with TRBD1. Germline-derived CDR1 and CDR2 are LGHNT and FRNRAP. The CDR3 loop spans 12 amino acids. The J segment lost 7 bases and the V segment lost 3 bases, leaving 1 base of the junction unmatched. The CDR3 DNA reads as TGTGCTAGTGGTTTAGACAGGGGGGAGCAGTACTTC. It translates to CASGLDRGEQYF. Full variable domain (remainder filled in from reference TRBV12-5 and TRBJ2-7): DARVTQTPRHKVTEMGQEVTMRCQPILGHNTVFWYRQTMMQGLELLAYFRNRAPLDDSGMPKDRFSAEMPDATLATLKIQPSEPRDSAVYFCASGLDRGEQYFGPGTRLTVT.